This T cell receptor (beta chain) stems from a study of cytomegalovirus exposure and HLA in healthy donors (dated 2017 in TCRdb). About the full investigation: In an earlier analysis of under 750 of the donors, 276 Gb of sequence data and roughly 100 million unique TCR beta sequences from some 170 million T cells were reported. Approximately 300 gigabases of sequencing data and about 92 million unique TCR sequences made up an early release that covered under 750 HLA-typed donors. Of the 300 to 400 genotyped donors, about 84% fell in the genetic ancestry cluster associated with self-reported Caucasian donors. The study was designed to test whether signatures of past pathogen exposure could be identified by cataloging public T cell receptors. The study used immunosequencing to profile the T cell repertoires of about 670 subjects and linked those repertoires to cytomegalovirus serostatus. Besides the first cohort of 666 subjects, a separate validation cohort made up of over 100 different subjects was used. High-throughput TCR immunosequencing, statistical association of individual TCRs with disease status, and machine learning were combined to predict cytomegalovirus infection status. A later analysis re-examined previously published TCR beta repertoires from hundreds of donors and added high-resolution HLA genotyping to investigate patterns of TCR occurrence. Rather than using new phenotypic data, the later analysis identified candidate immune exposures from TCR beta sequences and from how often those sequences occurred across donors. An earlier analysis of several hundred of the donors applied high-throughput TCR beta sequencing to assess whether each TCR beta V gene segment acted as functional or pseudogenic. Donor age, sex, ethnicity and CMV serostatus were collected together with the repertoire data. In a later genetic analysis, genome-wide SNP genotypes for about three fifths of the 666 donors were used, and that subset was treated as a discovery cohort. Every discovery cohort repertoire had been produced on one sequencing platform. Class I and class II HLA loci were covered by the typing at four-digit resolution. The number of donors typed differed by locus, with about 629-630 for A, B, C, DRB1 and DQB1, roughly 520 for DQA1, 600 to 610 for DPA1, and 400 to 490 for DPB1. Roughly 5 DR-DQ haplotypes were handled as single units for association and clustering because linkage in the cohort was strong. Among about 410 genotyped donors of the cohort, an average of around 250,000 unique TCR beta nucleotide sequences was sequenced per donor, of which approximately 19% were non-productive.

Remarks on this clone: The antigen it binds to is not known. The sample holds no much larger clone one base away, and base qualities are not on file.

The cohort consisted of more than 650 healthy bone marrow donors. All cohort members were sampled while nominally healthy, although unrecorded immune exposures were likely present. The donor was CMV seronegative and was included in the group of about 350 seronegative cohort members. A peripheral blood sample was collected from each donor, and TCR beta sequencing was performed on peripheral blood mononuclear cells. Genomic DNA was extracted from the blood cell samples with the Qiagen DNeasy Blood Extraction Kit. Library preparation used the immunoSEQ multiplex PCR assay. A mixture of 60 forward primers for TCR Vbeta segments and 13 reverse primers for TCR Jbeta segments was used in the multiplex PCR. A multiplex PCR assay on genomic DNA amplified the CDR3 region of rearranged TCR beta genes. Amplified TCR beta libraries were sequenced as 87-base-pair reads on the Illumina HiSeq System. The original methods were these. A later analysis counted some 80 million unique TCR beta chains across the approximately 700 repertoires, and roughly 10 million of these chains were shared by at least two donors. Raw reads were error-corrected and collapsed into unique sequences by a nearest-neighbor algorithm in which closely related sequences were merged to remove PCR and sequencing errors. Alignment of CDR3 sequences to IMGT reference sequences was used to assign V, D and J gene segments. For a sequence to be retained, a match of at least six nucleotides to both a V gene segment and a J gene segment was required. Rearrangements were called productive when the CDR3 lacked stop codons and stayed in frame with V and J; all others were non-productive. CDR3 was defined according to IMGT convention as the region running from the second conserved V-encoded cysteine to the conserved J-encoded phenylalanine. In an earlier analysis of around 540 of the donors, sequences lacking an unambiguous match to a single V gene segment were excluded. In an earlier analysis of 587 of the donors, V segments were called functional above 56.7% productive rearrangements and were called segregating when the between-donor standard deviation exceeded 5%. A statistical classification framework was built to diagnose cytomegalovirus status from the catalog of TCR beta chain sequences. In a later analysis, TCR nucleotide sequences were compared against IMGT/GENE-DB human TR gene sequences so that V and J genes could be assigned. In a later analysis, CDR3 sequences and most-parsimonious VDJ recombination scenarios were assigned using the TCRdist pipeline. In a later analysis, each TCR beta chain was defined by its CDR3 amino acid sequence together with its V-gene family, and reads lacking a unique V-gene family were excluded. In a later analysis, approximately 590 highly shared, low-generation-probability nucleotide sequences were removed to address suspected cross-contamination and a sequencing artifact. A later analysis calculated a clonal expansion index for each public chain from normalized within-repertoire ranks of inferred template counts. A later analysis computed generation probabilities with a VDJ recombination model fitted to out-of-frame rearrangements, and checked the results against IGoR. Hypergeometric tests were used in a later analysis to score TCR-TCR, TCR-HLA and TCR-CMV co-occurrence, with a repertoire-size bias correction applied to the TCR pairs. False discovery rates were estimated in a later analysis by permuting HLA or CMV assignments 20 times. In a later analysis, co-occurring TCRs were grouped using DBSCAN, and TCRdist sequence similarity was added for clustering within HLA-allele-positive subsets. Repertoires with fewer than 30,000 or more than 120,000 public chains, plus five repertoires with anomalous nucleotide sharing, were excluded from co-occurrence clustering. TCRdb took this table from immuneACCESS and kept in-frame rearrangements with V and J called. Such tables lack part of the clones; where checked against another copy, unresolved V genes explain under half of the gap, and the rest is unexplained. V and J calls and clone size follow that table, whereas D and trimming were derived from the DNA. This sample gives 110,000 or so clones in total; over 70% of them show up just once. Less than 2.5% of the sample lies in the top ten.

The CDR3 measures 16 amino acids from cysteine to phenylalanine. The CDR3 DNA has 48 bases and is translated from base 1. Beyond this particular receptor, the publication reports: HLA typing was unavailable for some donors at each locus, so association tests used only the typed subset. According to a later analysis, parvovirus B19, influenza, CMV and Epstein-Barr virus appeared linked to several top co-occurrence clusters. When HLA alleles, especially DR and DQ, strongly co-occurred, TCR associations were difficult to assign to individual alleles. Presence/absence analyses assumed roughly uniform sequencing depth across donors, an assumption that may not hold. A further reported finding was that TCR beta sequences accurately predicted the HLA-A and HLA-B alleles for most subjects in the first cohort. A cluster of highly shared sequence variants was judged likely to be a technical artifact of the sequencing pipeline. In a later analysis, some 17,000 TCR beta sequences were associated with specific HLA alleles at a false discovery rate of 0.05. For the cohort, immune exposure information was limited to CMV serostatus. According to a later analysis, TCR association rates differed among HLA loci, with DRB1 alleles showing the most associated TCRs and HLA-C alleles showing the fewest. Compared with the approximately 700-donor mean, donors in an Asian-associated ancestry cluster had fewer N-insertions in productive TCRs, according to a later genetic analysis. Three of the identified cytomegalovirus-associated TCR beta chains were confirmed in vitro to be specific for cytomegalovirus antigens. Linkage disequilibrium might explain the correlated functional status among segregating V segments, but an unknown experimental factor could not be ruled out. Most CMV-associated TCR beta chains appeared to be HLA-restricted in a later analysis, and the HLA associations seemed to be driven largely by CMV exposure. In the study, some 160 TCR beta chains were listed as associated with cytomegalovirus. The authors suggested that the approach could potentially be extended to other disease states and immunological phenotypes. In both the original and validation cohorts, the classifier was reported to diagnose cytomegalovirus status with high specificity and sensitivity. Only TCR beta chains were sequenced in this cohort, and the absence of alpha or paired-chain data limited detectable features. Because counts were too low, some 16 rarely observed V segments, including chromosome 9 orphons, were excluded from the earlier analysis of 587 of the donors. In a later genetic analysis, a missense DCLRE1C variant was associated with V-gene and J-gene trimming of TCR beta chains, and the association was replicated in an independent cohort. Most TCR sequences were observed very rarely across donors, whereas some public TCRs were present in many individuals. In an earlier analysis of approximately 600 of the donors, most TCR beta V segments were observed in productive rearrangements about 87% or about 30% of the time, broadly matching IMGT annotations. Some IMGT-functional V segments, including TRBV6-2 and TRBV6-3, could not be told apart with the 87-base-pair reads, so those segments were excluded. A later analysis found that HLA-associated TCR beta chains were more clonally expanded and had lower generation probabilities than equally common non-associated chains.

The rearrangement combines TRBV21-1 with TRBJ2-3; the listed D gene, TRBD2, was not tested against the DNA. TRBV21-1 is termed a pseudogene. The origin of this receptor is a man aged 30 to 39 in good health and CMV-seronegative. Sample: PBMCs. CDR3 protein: CANQVRLAGVPDTQYF. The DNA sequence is TGTGCCAACCAGGTTAGACTAGCGGGAGTGCCAGATACGCAGTATTTT.